The sequence of this T cell receptor (beta chain) was determined in a study of CD8+ T cells in alopecia areata. General observations from the study: A single nonresponder leaves the baseline CD8+ expansion link to response uncertain. Clonality was higher in lesional than normal scalp, especially in alopecia totalis/universalis.

A few counts support this clone. What it recognizes is unknown. Sequencing templates came from extracted RNA that was reverse transcribed into cDNA. Repertoires were generated with immunoSEQ multiplex PCR, while TCRdb's copy carries only in-frame clones and drops some. The sample includes tens of thousands of clones, just over 70% of them seen just once. Trimming left V 6 bases short and J 6 bases short, with 9 bases between. CDR3 length: 11 amino acids. CDR1 and CDR2 from the germline V gene are SEHNR and FQNEAQ (reference sequence). Noted treatment: oral pan-JAK inhibitor, 5-10 mg twice daily. Source: CD8+ T cells sorted from blood, taken at approximately week 42, from a patient treated with tofacitinib. The source of this sequence is a human donor with alopecia areata. V usage is TRBV7-9 and J usage is TRBJ2-7; either TRBD1 or TRBD2 may fit D (5 bases each). This chain's CDR3 is CASRLGTEQYF. CDR3 DNA: TGTGCCAGCAGACTGGGGACCGAGCAGTACTTC. Full variable domain (remainder filled in from reference TRBV7-9 and TRBJ2-7): DTGVSQNPRHKITKRGQNVTFRCDPISEHNRLYWYRQTLGQGPEFLTYFQNEAQLEKSRLLSDRFSAERPKGSFSTLEIQRTEQGDSAMYLCASRLGTEQYFGPGTRLTVT.